A selection of T cell receptor beta chains follows, all from one sample in a study of T-cell reconstitution after alpha-beta-depleted transplantation in children. Using its own MiXCR run on the PCR reads, TCRdb lists one record per CDR3 protein. The top ten hold 20% to 25% of the sample, which has approximately 300,000 distinct CDR3 sequences, around 10% seen once. This specimen consisted of peripheral blood, obtained 180 days after TCRalphabeta/CD19-depleted stem cell transplant. Receptor source: a male patient between 2 and 10 years old who had a stem cell transplant for chronic granulomatous disease, so the T cells may come from the graft donor. Each CDR3 is given with its conserved first and last residue. D genes are given only for firm matches. Clone size, where shown, is once, few, many, or a class for clones that have expanded.

abundance: many; j_gene: TRBJ1-2; v_gene: TRBV5-1; d_gene: TRBD1; CDR3nt: TGCGCCAGCAGCTTGGAAGACAGGGCGGGCTATGGCTACACCTTC; CDR3aa: CASSLEDRAGYGYTF
abundance: many; j_gene: TRBJ2-7; v_gene: TRBV5-1; d_gene: NA; CDR3nt: TGCGCCAGCAGCATAGGACCGATCCGCTACGAGCAGTACTTC; CDR3aa: CASSIGPIRYEQYF
abundance: NA; j_gene: TRBJ2-4; v_gene: TRBV20-1; d_gene: TRBD1; CDR3nt: TGCAGTTTCAGGGGACAGGGTTTGGTTGACAGCCAAAACATTCAGTACTTC; CDR3aa: CSFRGQGLVDSQNIQYF
abundance: many; j_gene: TRBJ1-4; v_gene: TRBV7-2; d_gene: NA; CDR3nt: TGTGCCAGCAGCTTAAACGGGGCCTGGGAAAAACTGTTTTTT; CDR3aa: CASSLNGAWEKLFF
abundance: many; j_gene: TRBJ2-4; v_gene: TRBV15; d_gene: NA; CDR3nt: TGTGCCACCAGCAGAGATCCGGGGGGCCTAGCCAAAAACATTCAGTACTTC; CDR3aa: CATSRDPGGLAKNIQYF
abundance: many; j_gene: TRBJ2-3; v_gene: TRBV7-6; d_gene: NA; CDR3nt: TGTGCCAGCAGCCTAATGGAAGGGCTCTCTACAGATACGCAGTATTTT; CDR3aa: CASSLMEGLSTDTQYF
abundance: many; j_gene: TRBJ2-7; v_gene: TRBV29-1; d_gene: NA; CDR3nt: TGCAGCGGGTCGGAGACCCCCTACGAGCAGTACTTC; CDR3aa: CSGSETPYEQYF
abundance: few; j_gene: TRBJ2-5; v_gene: TRBV18; d_gene: TRBD1; CDR3nt: TGTGCCAGCTCACCTATTATGGACAGGGCGGAGACCCAGTACTTC; CDR3aa: CASSPIMDRAETQYF
abundance: NA; j_gene: TRBJ2-1; v_gene: TRBV2; d_gene: TRBD2; CDR3nt: TGTGCCAGCAGTGTGACTAGCGGGATATACAATGAGCAGTTCTTC; CDR3aa: CASSVTSGIYNEQFF
abundance: few; j_gene: TRBJ1-5; v_gene: TRBV19; d_gene: NA; CDR3nt: TGTGCCAGTAGTACAGGGGCTCAGCCCCAGCATTTT; CDR3aa: CASSTGAQPQHF
abundance: many; j_gene: TRBJ2-1; v_gene: TRBV20-1; d_gene: NA; CDR3nt: TGCAGTGCTAGTATCCCGGGGCCGGGGAATGAGCAGTTCTTC; CDR3aa: CSASIPGPGNEQFF
abundance: many; j_gene: TRBJ2-7; v_gene: TRBV29-1; d_gene: TRBD2; CDR3nt: TGCAGCGCGGCCGGGACTAGCGGGAGGGAGAAATCCTACGAGCAGTACTTC; CDR3aa: CSAAGTSGREKSYEQYF
abundance: many; j_gene: TRBJ2-1; v_gene: TRBV5-5; d_gene: TRBD1; CDR3nt: TGTGCCAGCAGCTTGAGAGGGGGCCCAAAAGGGGATGAGCAGTTCTTC; CDR3aa: CASSLRGGPKGDEQFF
abundance: many; j_gene: TRBJ1-5; v_gene: TRBV12-3/TRBV12-4; d_gene: NA; CDR3nt: TGTGCCAGCAGTCCTAGTGGGGGGACCCGGCCCCAGCATTTT; CDR3aa: CASSPSGGTRPQHF
abundance: NA; j_gene: TRBJ2-5; v_gene: TRBV30; d_gene: NA; CDR3nt: TGTGCCTGGGGGGTTGAGTACCAAGAGACCCAGTACTTC; CDR3aa: CAWGVEYQETQYF
abundance: many; j_gene: TRBJ2-1; v_gene: TRBV28; d_gene: TRBD2; CDR3nt: TGTGCCAGCAGTTTCCCGTTGGAGGGGACTAGCGTGGACTACAATGAGCAGTTCTTC; CDR3aa: CASSFPLEGTSVDYNEQFF
abundance: many; j_gene: TRBJ1-2; v_gene: TRBV12-3/TRBV12-4; d_gene: NA; CDR3nt: TGTGCCAGCAGCTCAGTCGAGACTAACTATGGCTACACCTTC; CDR3aa: CASSSVETNYGYTF
abundance: many; j_gene: TRBJ2-5; v_gene: TRBV20-1; d_gene: TRBD2; CDR3nt: TGCAGTGCCTCGGGCGGGAGGGCCCGGGAGACCCAGTACTTC; CDR3aa: CSASGGRARETQYF
abundance: many; j_gene: TRBJ1-3; v_gene: TRBV28; d_gene: NA; CDR3nt: TGTGCCAGCAGCGAGGGACCTGGAAACACCATATATTTT; CDR3aa: CASSEGPGNTIYF
abundance: many; j_gene: TRBJ1-5; v_gene: TRBV6-5; d_gene: NA; CDR3nt: TGTGCCAGCAGTTACTTGGGGGTGGGTCAGCCCCAGCATTTT; CDR3aa: CASSYLGVGQPQHF
abundance: many; j_gene: TRBJ2-3; v_gene: TRBV12-3/TRBV12-4; d_gene: TRBD2; CDR3nt: TGTGCCAGCAGCGGAGGGACTAGCGGGTTTTTAGATACGCAGTATTTT; CDR3aa: CASSGGTSGFLDTQYF
abundance: many; j_gene: TRBJ2-7; v_gene: TRBV5-1; d_gene: NA; CDR3nt: TGCGCCAGCAGCTTGAATAACTACGAGCAGTACTTC; CDR3aa: CASSLNNYEQYF
abundance: many; j_gene: TRBJ2-1; v_gene: TRBV27; d_gene: NA; CDR3nt: TGTGCCAGCAGTTTAGATCGTTTGGGGGTAAATGAGCAGTTCTTC; CDR3aa: CASSLDRLGVNEQFF
abundance: NA; j_gene: TRBJ2-3; v_gene: TRBV6-5; d_gene: NA; CDR3nt: TGTGCCACCCTTTACGCAGATACGCAGTATTTT; CDR3aa: CATLYADTQYF
abundance: many; j_gene: TRBJ1-1; v_gene: TRBV29-1; d_gene: NA; CDR3nt: TGCAGCTCCTGTGAAGGGAACACTGAAGCTTTCTTT; CDR3aa: CSSCEGNTEAFF
abundance: many; j_gene: TRBJ1-2; v_gene: TRBV10-3; d_gene: NA; CDR3nt: TGTGCCATCAGTGAGGAATCGGGGCGTCTCTATGGCTACACCTTC; CDR3aa: CAISEESGRLYGYTF
abundance: many; j_gene: TRBJ2-5; v_gene: TRBV7-2; d_gene: TRBD1; CDR3nt: TGTGCCAGCAGCTTCCCCGCCCCGACAGGGGATTCAAAGACCCAGTACTTC; CDR3aa: CASSFPAPTGDSKTQYF
abundance: many; j_gene: TRBJ2-2; v_gene: TRBV3-1; d_gene: TRBD2; CDR3nt: TGTGCCAGCAGCCAAGCACTAGCGGGGAACACCGGGGAGCTGTTTTTT; CDR3aa: CASSQALAGNTGELFF
abundance: NA; j_gene: TRBJ1-3; v_gene: TRBV12-3/TRBV12-4; d_gene: TRBD1; CDR3nt: TGTGCCAGCAGACGACAGGGGGCGGGTGGAAACACCATATATTTT; CDR3aa: CASRRQGAGGNTIYF
abundance: many; j_gene: TRBJ2-3; v_gene: TRBV29-1; d_gene: NA; CDR3nt: TGCAGCGCCGGGGGCGGGGGCACAGATACGCAGTATTTT; CDR3aa: CSAGGGGTDTQYF
abundance: NA; j_gene: TRBJ2-2; v_gene: TRBV4-1; d_gene: NA; CDR3nt: TGCGCCAGCAGCCAAGAAATCTGGGCTGGCGGGGAGCTGTTTTTT; CDR3aa: CASSQEIWAGGELFF
abundance: NA; j_gene: TRBJ2-1; v_gene: TRBV5-4; d_gene: NA; CDR3nt: TGTGCCAGCAGCCCCGACGCGGGAATATCCTACAATGAGCAGTTCTTC; CDR3aa: CASSPDAGISYNEQFF
abundance: many; j_gene: TRBJ2-2; v_gene: TRBV9; d_gene: TRBD2; CDR3nt: TGTGCCAGCAGCGTAGGACTAGCGGGAGGCCTCACCGGGGAGCTGTTTTTT; CDR3aa: CASSVGLAGGLTGELFF
abundance: NA; j_gene: TRBJ1-3; v_gene: TRBV19; d_gene: NA; CDR3nt: TGTGCCAGTAGTCCGGGGGGCGCGGGAGGAAACACCATATATTTT; CDR3aa: CASSPGGAGGNTIYF
abundance: many; j_gene: TRBJ2-6; v_gene: TRBV28; d_gene: NA; CDR3nt: TGTGCCAGCAGAGGGCTGACTCGACGGGCCAACGTCCTGACTTTC; CDR3aa: CASRGLTRRANVLTF
abundance: many; j_gene: TRBJ2-3; v_gene: TRBV12-3/TRBV12-4; d_gene: NA; CDR3nt: TGTGCCAGCAACCCCCGGGACTTAGGCACGGATACGCAGTATTTT; CDR3aa: CASNPRDLGTDTQYF
abundance: many; j_gene: TRBJ2-3; v_gene: TRBV14; d_gene: NA; CDR3nt: TGTGCCAGCAGCCAAGTTATCACAGATACGCAGTATTTT; CDR3aa: CASSQVITDTQYF
abundance: many; j_gene: TRBJ2-1; v_gene: TRBV27; d_gene: TRBD1; CDR3nt: TGTGTAACCGGGACAGGCTACAATGAGCAGTTCTTC; CDR3aa: CVTGTGYNEQFF
abundance: many; j_gene: TRBJ2-7; v_gene: TRBV18; d_gene: NA; CDR3nt: TGTGCCAGCTCACCACCACCAGGCTACGAGCAGTACTTC; CDR3aa: CASSPPPGYEQYF
abundance: NA; j_gene: TRBJ2-7; v_gene: TRBV21-1; d_gene: NA; CDR3nt: TGTGCCAGCAGCAGGTTACGAGTTCCCTACGAGCAGTACTTC; CDR3aa: CASSRLRVPYEQYF
abundance: many; j_gene: TRBJ2-7; v_gene: TRBV12-3/TRBV12-4; d_gene: NA; CDR3nt: TGTGCCAGCAGCTCACTAAGCTACGAGCAGTACTTC; CDR3aa: CASSSLSYEQYF
abundance: many; j_gene: TRBJ2-7; v_gene: TRBV12-3/TRBV12-4; d_gene: NA; CDR3nt: TGTGCCAGCAGGCCAACGCCCTTAGCGGTCAGCGAGCAGTACTTC; CDR3aa: CASRPTPLAVSEQYF
abundance: NA; j_gene: TRBJ1-5; v_gene: TRBV19; d_gene: TRBD1; CDR3nt: TGTGCCAGTAGTATAGTCGGTCCGAGGCAGGGGGTTCTAAGCAATCAGCCCCAGCATTTT; CDR3aa: CASSIVGPRQGVLSNQPQHF
abundance: many; j_gene: TRBJ2-3; v_gene: TRBV20-1; d_gene: TRBD2; CDR3nt: TGCAGTGCTGGGACTAGCGGTTTGCCGTATACGCAGTATTTT; CDR3aa: CSAGTSGLPYTQYF
abundance: many; j_gene: TRBJ2-3; v_gene: TRBV12-3/TRBV12-4; d_gene: TRBD1; CDR3nt: TGTGCCAGCAGAGGACAGGGGGCGGAAGCAGATACGCAGTATTTT; CDR3aa: CASRGQGAEADTQYF
abundance: many; j_gene: TRBJ2-3; v_gene: TRBV20-1; d_gene: TRBD2; CDR3nt: TGCAGTGCTAGAGATCCTAGCGGGAGGGCCATTGATACGCAGTATTTT; CDR3aa: CSARDPSGRAIDTQYF
abundance: many; j_gene: TRBJ1-1; v_gene: TRBV5-1; d_gene: NA; CDR3nt: TGCGCCAGCAGCAGATCCGGGACACCCGGAGGGAGCACTGAAGCTTTCTTT; CDR3aa: CASSRSGTPGGSTEAFF
abundance: many; j_gene: TRBJ2-3; v_gene: TRBV20-1; d_gene: NA; CDR3nt: TGCAGTGCTCCCGACAGGCTCTTAGATACGCAGTATTTT; CDR3aa: CSAPDRLLDTQYF
abundance: many; j_gene: TRBJ2-1; v_gene: TRBV29-1; d_gene: NA; CDR3nt: TGCAGCGTTGGGCGGGTCGGGAATCCCTACAATGAGCAGTTCTTC; CDR3aa: CSVGRVGNPYNEQFF
abundance: many; j_gene: TRBJ1-1; v_gene: TRBV12-3/TRBV12-4; d_gene: NA; CDR3nt: TGTGCCAGCAGTTTACCCGGACGGGGTACTGAAGCTTTCTTT; CDR3aa: CASSLPGRGTEAFF
abundance: NA; j_gene: TRBJ1-5; v_gene: TRBV18; d_gene: NA; CDR3nt: TGTGCCAGCTCACCAGTACCGGGGGATAGCAATCAGCCCCAGCATTTT; CDR3aa: CASSPVPGDSNQPQHF
abundance: many; j_gene: TRBJ1-5; v_gene: TRBV6-1; d_gene: TRBD1; CDR3nt: TGTGCCAGCAGTCCTACAACACGACAGGGCCCCAATCAGCCCCAGCATTTT; CDR3aa: CASSPTTRQGPNQPQHF
abundance: many; j_gene: TRBJ1-1; v_gene: TRBV25-1; d_gene: NA; CDR3nt: TGTGCCAGCAGTAGTGCGATTGGGCAGGGTGGAGCTTTCTTT; CDR3aa: CASSSAIGQGGAFF
abundance: few; j_gene: TRBJ2-1; v_gene: TRBV3-1; d_gene: TRBD2; CDR3nt: TGTGCCAGCAGCCGCATGGAGAAGAGCGGGAGATTATATGAGCAGTTCTTC; CDR3aa: CASSRMEKSGRLYEQFF